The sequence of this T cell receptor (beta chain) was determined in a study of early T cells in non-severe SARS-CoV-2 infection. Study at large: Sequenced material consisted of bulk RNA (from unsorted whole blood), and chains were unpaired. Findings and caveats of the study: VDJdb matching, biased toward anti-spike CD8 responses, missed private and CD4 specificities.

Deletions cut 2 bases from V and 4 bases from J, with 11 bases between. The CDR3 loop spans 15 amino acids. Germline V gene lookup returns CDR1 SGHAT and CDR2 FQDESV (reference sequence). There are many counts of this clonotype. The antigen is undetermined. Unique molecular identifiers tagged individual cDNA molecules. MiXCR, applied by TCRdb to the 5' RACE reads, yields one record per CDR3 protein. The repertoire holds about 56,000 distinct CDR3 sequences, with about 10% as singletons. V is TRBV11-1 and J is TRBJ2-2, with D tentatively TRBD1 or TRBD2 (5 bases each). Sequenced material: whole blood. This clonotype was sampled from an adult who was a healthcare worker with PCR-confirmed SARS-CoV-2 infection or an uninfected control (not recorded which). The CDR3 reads CASSLMGTGTGELFF. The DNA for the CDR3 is TGTGCCAGCAGCTTAATGGGGACGGGCACCGGGGAGCTGTTTTTT.